These 18 T cell receptor beta chains were all obtained from the same sample, sequenced in a study of cytomegalovirus exposure and HLA in healthy donors (dated by TCRdb to 2017 to 2019). Library preparation used the immunoSEQ multiplex PCR assay. The multiplex PCR relied on a mix of 60 forward primers for TCR Vbeta segments and 13 reverse primers for TCR Jbeta segments. Here the immuneACCESS table is served through TCRdb, limited to in-frame sequences with V and J called. Missing clones are a known gap in these copies; in checked studies unresolved V genes cover under half, and the rest lacks a known reason. The sample yields 100,000 to 130,000 clones; approximately 76% were counted once. In total, the top ten clones hold around 2.1% of the sample. Material: PBMCs. These receptors were obtained from a man between 18 and 29 years old in good health and CMV-seronegative.

The V and J genes are TRBV4-3 and TRBJ2-7, with TRBD1 matching over 9 bases. Germline V gene sequence: CDR1 LGHNA, CDR2 YSLEER. With 8 bases clipped from V and 5 bases from J, the junction kept 13 bases outside the gene matches. The CDR3 runs to 15 residues. The CDR3 spells CASASGGTGIHEQYF. CDR3 nucleotide sequence: TGCGCCAGCGCGTCGGGCGGGACAGGGATCCACGAGCAGTACTTC.

The rearrangement links TRBV4-1 to TRBJ2-1, with D tentatively TRBD1 (5 bases). CDR1 and CDR2 from the germline V gene are MGHRA and YSYEKL. V was shortened by 0 bases and J by 6 bases, with 15 bases between the two germline ends. This CDR3 comprises 16 residues. This chain's CDR3 is CASSQEGDTPVNEQFF. As DNA, the CDR3 is TGCGCCAGCAGCCAAGAAGGGGATACCCCCGTCAATGAGCAGTTCTTC.

This clone was recorded at least ten times. The genes are TRBV7-9 and TRBJ1-1, with unresolved D. The length of the CDR3 is 15 residues. CDR1 and CDR2 (germline): SEHNR, FQNEAQ (reference sequence). V dropped 8 bases and J dropped 4 bases, with 20 bases sitting between them. CDR3 sequence (DNA): TGTGCCAGCTCATCGGCGGCCGGTTTAGGCACTGAAGCTTTCTTT. It codes for CASSSAAGLGTEAFF. Complete variable domain (other parts from reference TRBV7-9 and TRBJ1-1): DTGVSQNPRHKITKRGQNVTFRCDPISEHNRLYWYRQTLGQGPEFLTYFQNEAQLEKSRLLSDRFSAERPKGSFSTLEIQRTEQGDSAMYLCASSSAAGLGTEAFFGQGTRLTVV.

V gene TRBV7-2 combines with J gene TRBJ1-2; 7 positions match TRBD1. CDR1 is SGHTA, CDR2 FQGNSA, per germline. The J segment lost 5 bases and the V segment lost 5 bases, leaving 11 bases of the junction unmatched. The length of the CDR3 is 15 residues. The CDR3 is CASSKLPGTDYGYTF. The CDR3 coding sequence is TGTGCCAGCAGCAAACTACCCGGGACAGATTATGGCTACACCTTC.

The rearrangement uses TRBV15 and TRBJ2-3; possibly TRBD1 for D (6 bases). Trimming left V 0 bases short and J 5 bases short, with 15 bases between. The germline V gene has CDR1 LNHNV and CDR2 YYDKDF (reference sequence). The CDR3 is 16 residues long. Here the CDR3 reads CATSRDQGMRGDTQYF. The CDR3 DNA is TGTGCCACCAGCAGAGACCAGGGGATGAGAGGAGATACGCAGTATTTT.

The chain recombines TRBV15 with TRBJ2-3; no clear D gene. CDR3 size: 14 residues. CDR1 is LNHNV and CDR2 is YYDKDF in the germline V gene (reference sequence). V was pared by 11 bases and J by 2 bases, with 17 bases between. In DNA, the CDR3 is TGTGCCGCCAAAGCGTGGTCACCCACAGATACGCAGTATTTT. Translation: CAAKAWSPTDTQYF. The whole variable domain, remainder taken from reference TRBV15 and TRBJ2-3, is DAMVIQNPRYQVTQFGKPVTLSCSQTLNHNVMYWYQQKSSQAPKLLFHYYDKDFNNEADTPDNFQSRRPNTSFCFLDIRSPGLGDTAMYLCAAKAWSPTDTQYFGPGTRLTVL.

J is TRBJ2-7 and V is TRBV9, with 10 bases identical to TRBD1. V dropped 4 bases and J dropped 3; count of bases not matched to a gene: 16. Germline CDR1 and CDR2: SGDLS and YYNGEE. CDR3 length: 18 amino acids. The CDR3 DNA reads as TGTGCCAGCAGCTCGGGACAGGGGCTGCCGGGTGTTAGCTACGAGCAGTACTTC. Protein sequence: CASSSGQGLPGVSYEQYF. The full variable domain, completed using reference TRBV9 and TRBJ2-7, is DSGVTQTPKHLITATGQRVTLRCSPRSGDLSVYWYQQSLDQGLQFLIQYYNGEERAKGNILERFSAQQFPDLHSELNLSSLELGDSALYFCASSSGQGLPGVSYEQYFGPGTRLTVT.

V gene TRBV5-1 combines with J gene TRBJ1-3; perhaps TRBD1 as D (6 bases). Between the trimmed V and J ends, which lost 5 bases and 3 bases, there was a span of 18 bases. The CDR3 runs 16 residues. Per the germline V gene, CDR1 is SGHRS and CDR2 is YFSETQ. Here the CDR3 reads CASSPRLGTSGNTIYF. The CDR3, as DNA: TGCGCCAGCAGTCCACGCCTCGGGACAAGTGGAAACACCATATATTTT.

The chain combines TRBV4-3 with TRBJ1-6, with unresolved D. Germline V gene lookup returns CDR1 LGHNA and CDR2 YSLEER. V was trimmed by 0 bases and J by 10 bases, leaving 13 bases between them. The CDR3 extends over 15 amino acids. This CDR3 is CASSQDVVPGSPLHF. In nucleotides, the CDR3 is TGCGCCAGCAGCCAAGATGTGGTGCCGGGGTCACCCCTCCACTTT.

This clone came up a few times. Different DNA sequences within this sample yield the same CDR3. This chain joins TRBV5-1 and TRBJ2-3, with D perhaps TRBD2 (6 bases). Trimming removed 0 bases from V and 4 bases from J, with 6 bases in between. Per germline, CDR1 SGHRS and CDR2 YFSETQ. The CDR3 has 13 residues. This chain's CDR3 is CASSLGGADTQYF. The CDR3 bases are TGCGCCAGCAGCTTGGGGGGGGCAGATACGCAGTATTTT.

V is TRBV7-2 and J is TRBJ1-1; 8 bases match TRBD1. The V gene's germline CDR1 is SGHTA and CDR2 FQGNSA. CDR3 size: 14 residues. The V and J ends lost 4 bases and 2 bases, in that order; junction bases with no gene match: 3. CDR3 nucleotides: TGTGCCAGCAGCTCGTCAGGGGGCAACACTGAAGCTTTCTTT. It is translated as CASSSSGGNTEAFF.

This sequence joins TRBV6-1 and TRBJ2-7; possible D gene TRBD1, 6 bases. Between the trimmed V and J ends, which lost 4 bases and 5 bases, there was a span of 15 bases. CDR3 size: 14 residues. Germline lookup yields CDR1 MNHNS and CDR2 SASEGT. CDR3 nucleotide sequence: TGTGCCAGCAGTGGGATCACAGGGAGCGACGAGCAGTACTTC. Translating gives CASSGITGSDEQYF.

The chain has TRBV7-3 and TRBJ2-7, with 7 positions matching TRBD2. Unmatched junction bases numbered 5, after V lost 4 bases and J lost 5 bases. Germline loops: CDR1 SGHTA, CDR2 FQGTGA. The CDR3 is 13 residues long. DNA of the CDR3: TGTGCCAGCAGCTCCCGGGGAGGGGACGAGCAGTACTTC. It translates to CASSSRGGDEQYF.

The chain couples TRBV6-5 to TRBJ2-5; TRBD2 aligns across 8 bases. The end of the DNA aligns better with TRBJ2-7, so the J call may be wrong. Germline V gives CDR1 MNHEY, CDR2 SVGAGI. The CDR3 is 13 amino acids. The DNA for the CDR3 is TGTGCCAGCAGTTGGGGACTAGCCTACGAGCAGTACTTC. Amino acid sequence: CASSWGLAYEQYF.

The genes are TRBV20-1 and TRBJ1-1; D ambiguous. CDR1 and CDR2 (germline): DFQATT, SNEGSKA (reference sequence). V lost 6 bases and J 7 bases, leaving 12 bases between the germline ends. The CDR3 loop spans 11 amino acids. CDR3 in amino acids: CSATRRREAFF. CDR3 in DNA: TGCAGTGCCACGCGGCGGCGTGAAGCTTTCTTT.

This rearrangement joins TRBV6-1 to TRBJ1-6, with D tentatively TRBD1 (5 bases). Looked up from germline, CDR1 is MNHNS and CDR2 is SASEGT. The V end lost 2 bases, the J end lost 7 bases, and 9 bases lay between the germline ends. The CDR3 has 14 residues. The CDR3 region is CASSEQGPNSPLHF. Here the CDR3 DNA reads TGTGCCAGCAGTGAACAGGGTCCCAATTCACCCCTCCACTTT.

The V call is TRBV7-9, the J call TRBJ2-7, with D perhaps matching TRBD1 (5 bases). The CDR3 loop spans 14 amino acids. The V gene's germline CDR1 is SEHNR and CDR2 FQNEAQ (reference sequence). V was pared by 4 bases and J by 4 bases, with 14 bases between. CDR3: CASSSQGREYEQYF. For the CDR3, the DNA is TGTGCCAGCAGCTCCCAAGGCAGGGAATACGAGCAGTACTTC.

This rearrangement joins TRBV10-3 to TRBJ2-1; tentatively, D is TRBD2 (6 bases). Looked up from germline, CDR1 is ENHRY and CDR2 is SYGVKD. The V gene lost 3 bases and the J gene lost 7 bases, with 16 bases spanning the gap. The CDR3 length is 15 residues. The CDR3: CAISDVGTAGNEQFF. DNA for the CDR3: TGTGCCATCAGTGACGTGGGGACGGCGGGGAATGAGCAGTTCTTC.